Listed below are T cell receptor beta chains from one sample, sequenced in a study of T cells in Graves' hyperthyroidism and ophthalmopathy. Using its own MiXCR run on the multiplex PCR reads, TCRdb lists one record per CDR3 protein. The table has roughly 570,000 distinct CDR3 sequences, approximately 14% seen once; the top ten hold under 8%. The sample was blood. These TCRs come from a woman aged 25 to 39 with Graves' hyperthyroidism. The CDR3 runs from the conserved cysteine through the conserved F or W. The D gene is left open where the match is weak. Expanded clones are given a class, and other clones once, few, many or no size at all.

V gene	J gene	CDR3 length	D gene	clone size	CDR3 protein	CDR3 DNA
TRBV7-2	TRBJ2-7	14	TRBD2	many	CASSLTSGPYEQYF	TGTGCCAGCAGCTTGACTAGCGGACCCTACGAGCAGTACTTC
TRBV15	TRBJ1-5	16	-	-	CATSRDPGNSNQPQHF	TGTGCCACCAGCAGAGATCCAGGGAATAGCAATCAGCCCCAGCATTTT
TRBV30	TRBJ1-2	12	-	many	CAWSLTDYGYTF	TGTGCCTGGAGTCTGACAGACTATGGCTACACCTTC
TRBV6-7	TRBJ2-5	16	TRBD1	few	CASSYRWGQGQETQYF	TGTGCCAGCAGTTACCGCTGGGGACAGGGCCAAGAGACCCAGTACTTC
TRBV28	TRBJ2-2	14	-	few	CASSIRFYTGELFF	TGTGCCAGCAGCATCAGGTTCTACACCGGGGAGCTGTTTTTT
TRBV28	TRBJ2-1	15	TRBD2	-	CASSYRGLARDEQFF	TGTGCCAGCAGTTATAGGGGACTAGCGCGCGATGAGCAGTTCTTC
TRBV20-1	TRBJ1-4	15	-	many	CSASRRIATNEKLFF	TGCAGTGCTAGTCGCAGGATTGCAACTAATGAAAAACTGTTTTTT
TRBV6-6	TRBJ2-1	15	-	few	CASSYSGTDHREQFF	TGTGCCAGCAGTTACTCCGGGACGGACCACAGGGAGCAGTTCTTC
TRBV20-1	TRBJ2-5	12	-	many	CSATAYSQTQYF	TGCAGTGCCACCGCGTATTCCCAGACCCAGTACTTC
TRBV6-9	TRBJ2-3	14	-	-	CASSYDRSTDTQYF	TGTGCCAGCAGTTACGACAGAAGCACAGATACGCAGTATTTT
TRBV18	TRBJ1-5	15	TRBD1	many	CASSSRDRDYQPQHF	TGTGCCAGCTCATCCCGGGACAGAGATTATCAGCCCCAGCATTTT
TRBV30	TRBJ2-7	15	-	many	CAWSRHVGAGYEQYF	TGTGCCTGGAGTAGGCATGTGGGGGCAGGTTACGAGCAGTACTTC
TRBV27	TRBJ2-5	12	-	few	CASRLGKGTQYF	TGTGCCAGCAGACTAGGAAAAGGGACCCAGTACTTC
TRBV12-3/TRBV12-4	TRBJ2-2	14	-	many	CASRKQVNTGELFF	TGTGCCAGCAGGAAACAGGTGAACACCGGGGAGCTGTTTTTT
TRBV30	TRBJ1-1	12	-	many	CAWSIGGPEAFF	TGTGCCTGGAGTATCGGGGGCCCCGAAGCTTTCTTT
TRBV7-9	TRBJ2-1	13	-	many	CASIKSSYNEQFF	TGTGCCAGTATAAAGAGCTCCTACAATGAGCAGTTCTTC
TRBV27	TRBJ2-7	12	-	-	CASRTPYYEQYF	TGTGCCAGCAGAACGCCGTACTACGAGCAGTACTTC
TRBV20-1	TRBJ2-1	14	-	many	CSALDSFSYNEQFF	TGCAGTGCCCTGGACAGTTTCTCCTACAATGAGCAGTTCTTC
TRBV7-9	TRBJ2-7	13	-	-	CASSLLGTLVQYF	TGTGCCAGCAGCTTATTAGGGACACTCGTGCAGTACTTC
TRBV7-9	TRBJ2-7	13	-	-	CASSLGGISEQYF	TGTGCCAGCAGCTTAGGTGGGATATCCGAGCAGTACTTC
TRBV4-1	TRBJ2-5	16	-	-	CASSQERGQGQETQYF	TGCGCCAGCAGCCAAGAGCGGGGGCAAGGCCAAGAGACCCAGTACTTC
TRBV3-1	TRBJ2-3	13	-	few	CASSQDDPDTQYF	TGTGCCAGCAGCCAAGATGACCCAGATACGCAGTATTTT
TRBV6-1	TRBJ2-7	13	TRBD1	many	CASSEDRGSEQYF	TGTGCCAGCAGTGAAGACAGGGGCTCCGAGCAGTACTTC
TRBV7-8	TRBJ2-2	16	-	many	CASIPGSLITTGELFF	TGTGCCAGCATCCCAGGATCTCTCATCACCACCGGGGAGCTGTTTTTT
TRBV18	TRBJ2-2	13	-	many	CASSPSITGELFF	TGTGCCAGCTCACCGTCCATCACCGGGGAGCTGTTTTTT
TRBV29-1	TRBJ1-1	15	-	few	CSVDGAERSNTEAFF	TGCAGCGTTGATGGGGCTGAAAGATCGAACACTGAAGCTTTCTTT
TRBV19	TRBJ2-1	14	TRBD2	-	CASSILAGADEQFF	TGTGCCAGTAGTATACTAGCGGGAGCGGATGAGCAGTTCTTC
TRBV10-3	TRBJ2-7	13	TRBD1	many	CAIGGQGRYEQYF	TGTGCCATCGGAGGACAGGGCCGCTACGAGCAGTACTTC
TRBV27	TRBJ2-1	18	-	few	CASSPGGLVGVPYNEQFF	TGTGCCAGCAGTCCAGGGGGACTAGTGGGAGTACCCTACAATGAGCAGTTCTTC
TRBV7-2	TRBJ2-2	14	-	-	CASSFHSSAGELFF	TGTGCCAGCAGCTTTCACAGTTCCGCCGGGGAGCTGTTTTTT
TRBV20-1	TRBJ1-1	14	-	many	CSAPKAMGNTEAFF	TGCAGTGCTCCCAAGGCCATGGGGAACACTGAAGCTTTCTTT
TRBV27	TRBJ2-2	12	-	few	CASSAQGGELFF	TGTGCCAGCAGTGCCCAGGGGGGGGAGCTGTTTTTT
TRBV5-1	TRBJ1-6	15	TRBD1	few	CASSPGQGRGSPLHF	TGCGCCAGCAGCCCCGGACAGGGGAGGGGGTCACCCCTCCACTTT
TRBV27	TRBJ1-2	14	-	-	CASSTLVSGNGYTF	TGTGCCAGCTCCACCTTAGTATCGGGTAATGGCTACACCTTC
TRBV4-2	TRBJ2-1	17	TRBD2	-	CASSQDAGLAGGNEQFF	TGTGCCAGCAGCCAAGATGCGGGACTAGCGGGAGGGAATGAGCAGTTCTTC
TRBV20-1	TRBJ2-3	14	-	many	CSAPLGGSTDTQYF	TGCAGTGCTCCTCTGGGCGGGTCAACAGATACGCAGTATTTT
TRBV18	TRBJ1-2	15	TRBD1	-	CASSPGGQAGYGYTF	TGTGCCAGCTCACCAGGGGGACAGGCTGGCTATGGCTACACCTTC
TRBV3-1	TRBJ2-4	20	-	many	CASSQAPHLKEPKFGNIQYF	TGTGCCAGCAGCCAAGCCCCCCACCTGAAGGAACCTAAGTTTGGAAACATTCAGTACTTC
TRBV6-1	TRBJ2-7	15	-	-	CASGYRDKRFYEQYF	TGTGCCAGCGGATACCGGGACAAAAGATTTTACGAGCAGTACTTC
TRBV28	TRBJ1-5	13	-	-	CASSSRGFQPQHF	TGTGCCAGCAGTTCTCGGGGGTTTCAGCCCCAGCATTTT
TRBV30	TRBJ1-2	16	-	many	CACPIGWGGYDYGYTF	TGTGCCTGCCCTATTGGTTGGGGGGGCTATGACTATGGCTACACCTTC
TRBV7-2	TRBJ1-2	14	-	many	CASSLVWQGDGYTF	TGTGCCAGCAGCTTAGTTTGGCAGGGAGATGGCTACACCTTC
TRBV6-5	TRBJ1-6	16	-	few	CASSYGWSSYNSPLHF	TGTGCCAGCAGTTACGGGTGGAGCTCCTATAATTCACCCCTCCACTTT
TRBV19	TRBJ2-1	18	-	-	CASSIDPRGLVSYNEQFF	TGTGCCAGTAGTATAGATCCCAGAGGACTTGTCTCCTACAATGAGCAGTTCTTC
TRBV10-3	TRBJ1-2	13	-	-	CAISESWEYGYTF	TGTGCCATCAGTGAGTCGTGGGAATATGGCTACACCTTC
TRBV2	TRBJ2-7	15	TRBD1	many	CARRKPTGAGGEQYF	TGTGCCAGGAGAAAACCCACCGGGGCAGGGGGCGAGCAGTACTTC
TRBV7-2	TRBJ1-4	13	-	many	CASSVSGHEKLFF	TGTGCCAGCAGCGTCTCGGGACATGAAAAACTGTTTTTT
TRBV10-3	TRBJ2-7	14	TRBD2	many	CAISGTSGSYEQYF	TGTGCCATCAGCGGGACTAGCGGGAGCTACGAGCAGTACTTC
TRBV5-5	TRBJ1-1	14	-	many	CASSFQGRLAEAFF	TGTGCCAGCAGCTTCCAGGGTAGGTTAGCTGAAGCTTTCTTT
TRBV19	TRBJ2-7	15	TRBD2	-	CASMATASGGDEQYF	TGTGCCAGTATGGCCACGGCTAGCGGGGGCGACGAGCAGTACTTC
TRBV7-2	TRBJ1-4	13	-	-	CASSLRAREKLFF	TGTGCCAGCAGCTTAAGGGCACGAGAAAAACTGTTTTTT